This T cell receptor beta chain is drawn from a study of T cell responses to AZD1222 COVID-19 vaccine. To note about this clone: Its antigen is unidentified.

Germline V lookup: CDR1 SGHNT, CDR2 YYREEE (reference sequence). V was shortened by 0 bases and J by 4 bases, with 16 bases between the two germline ends. The CDR3 loop spans 16 amino acids. TCRdb keeps only in-frame clones here, not all; method: immunoSEQ multiplex PCR. The sample records about 94,000 clones, approximately 91% being singletons. Findings and limits, study-wide: Only a handful of individuals given AZD1222 were seropositive at baseline. No repertoire was sampled before or during the peak T cell response, only after it.

This chain links TRBV5-4 with TRBJ1-2; maybe TRBD1 (5 bases). Sequences were derived from peripheral blood, sampled on day 0 of AZD1222 vaccination. The TCR originated in an adult in good health. The chain's CDR3 is CASSLGGTQGPYGYTF. DNA for the CDR3: TGTGCCAGCAGCTTGGGGGGGACCCAGGGTCCCTATGGCTACACCTTC. The full variable domain, completed using reference TRBV5-4 and TRBJ1-2, is ETGVTQSPTHLIKTRGQQVTLRCSSQSGHNTVSWYQQALGQGPQFIFQYYREEENGRGNFPPRFSGLQFPNYSSELNVNALELDDSALYLCASSLGGTQGPYGYTFGSGTRLTVV.